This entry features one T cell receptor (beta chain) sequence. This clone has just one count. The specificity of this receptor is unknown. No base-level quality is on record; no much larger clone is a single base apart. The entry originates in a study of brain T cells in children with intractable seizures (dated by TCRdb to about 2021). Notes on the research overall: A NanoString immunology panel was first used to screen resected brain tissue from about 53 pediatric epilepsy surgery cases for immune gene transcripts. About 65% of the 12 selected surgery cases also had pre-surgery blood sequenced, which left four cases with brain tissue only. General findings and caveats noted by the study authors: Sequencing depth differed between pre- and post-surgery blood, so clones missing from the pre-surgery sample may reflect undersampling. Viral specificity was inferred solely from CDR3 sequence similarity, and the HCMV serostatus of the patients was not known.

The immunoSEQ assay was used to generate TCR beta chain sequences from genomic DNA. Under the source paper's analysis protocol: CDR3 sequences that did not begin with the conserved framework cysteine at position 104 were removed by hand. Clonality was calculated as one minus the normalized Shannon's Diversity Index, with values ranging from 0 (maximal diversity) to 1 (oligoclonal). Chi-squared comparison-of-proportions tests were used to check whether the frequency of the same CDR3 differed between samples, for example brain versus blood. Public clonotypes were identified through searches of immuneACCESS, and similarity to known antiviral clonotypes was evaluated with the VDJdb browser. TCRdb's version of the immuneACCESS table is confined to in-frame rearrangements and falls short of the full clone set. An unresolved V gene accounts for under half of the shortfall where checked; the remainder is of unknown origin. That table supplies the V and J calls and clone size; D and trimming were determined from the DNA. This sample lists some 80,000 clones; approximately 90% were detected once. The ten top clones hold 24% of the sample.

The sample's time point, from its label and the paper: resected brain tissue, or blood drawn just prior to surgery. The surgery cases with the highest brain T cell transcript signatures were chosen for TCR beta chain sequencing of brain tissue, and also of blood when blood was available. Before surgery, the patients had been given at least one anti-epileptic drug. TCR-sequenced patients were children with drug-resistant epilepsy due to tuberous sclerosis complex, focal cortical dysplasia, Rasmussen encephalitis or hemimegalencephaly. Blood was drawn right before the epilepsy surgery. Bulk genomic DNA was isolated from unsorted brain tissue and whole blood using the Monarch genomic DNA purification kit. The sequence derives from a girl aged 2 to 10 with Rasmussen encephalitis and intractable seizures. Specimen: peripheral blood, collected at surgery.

The DNA is as follows: TGTGCCAGCAGCTTGAGGGCGGGAGGCTACACCTTC. It specifies CASSLRAGGYTF. Here the chain combines TRBV5-6 and TRBJ1-2, with no confident D gene call. The cysteine opens and the phenylalanine closes a CDR3 of 12 amino acids. Only the CDR3 DNA is retained, 36 bases long and in frame from the first base. CDR1 and CDR2 are drawn from the germline V gene: SGHDT, YYEEEE. V drops 1 base and J drops 8 bases, leaving 9 bases in between.